These 17 T cell receptor beta chains share one sample of origin, sequenced in a study of immune cell composition in non-small cell lung cancer. Repertoires were generated with immunoSEQ multiplex PCR, while TCRdb's copy carries only in-frame clones and drops some. The table includes approximately 9,100 clones, about 80% detected once. The specimen was lung tumor tissue. All receptors come from a human donor with non-small cell lung cancer.

The V gene is TRBV4-2, the J gene TRBJ2-5; D not certain. Germline V CDR1 and CDR2: LGHNA, YNFKEQ. This CDR3 comprises 16 residues. The V end was cut by 1 base, the J end by 5 bases, with 17 bases between. CDR3: CASSQGSELPTETQYF. The CDR3 DNA sequence: TGTGCCAGCAGCCAAGGATCAGAACTCCCCACGGAGACCCAGTACTTC.

The CDR3 region is CASSLGAGFYNSPLHF. CDR3 DNA: TGTGCCAGCAGCTTAGGTGCAGGGTTCTATAATTCACCCCTCCACTTT. The chain is built from TRBV7-9 and TRBJ1-6; possibly TRBD1 for D (5 bases). CDR1 is SEHNR, CDR2 FQNEAQ, per germline (reference sequence). CDR3 length equals 16 residues. V lost 1 base and J lost 3, with 10 bases in between.

In DNA form, the CDR3 reads TGTGCCAGCAGCTTCGGGACAGAGAGTGGCTACACCTTC. Its translation: CASSFGTESGYTF. V usage is TRBV7-2 and J usage is TRBJ1-2; 7 bases are shared with TRBD1. Per germline, CDR1 SGHTA and CDR2 FQGNSA. This CDR3 spans 13 amino acids. The J segment lost 7 bases and the V segment lost 3 bases, leaving 5 bases of the junction unmatched.

This clone was counted a single time. The chain combines TRBV7-2 with TRBJ2-1; 12 nucleotides line up with TRBD2. Trimming cost V 6 bases and J 4 bases; bases outside gene matches: 7. CDR3 length: 16 amino acids. The germline V gene has CDR1 SGHTA and CDR2 FQGNSA. CDR3 bases: TGTGCCAGCAGGACAATACTAGCGGGGGGATACAATGAGCAGTTCTTC. Its protein product is CASRTILAGGYNEQFF. Combining the CDR3 with reference TRBV7-2 and TRBJ2-1 gives the whole variable domain GAGVSQSPSNKVTEKGKDVELRCDPISGHTALYWYRQSLGQGLEFLIYFQGNSAPDKSGLPSDRFSAERTGGSVSTLTIQRTQQEDSAVYLCASRTILAGGYNEQFFGPGTRLTVL.

The sample holds a few counts of this clone. The chain is built from TRBV4-2 and TRBJ2-7; TRBD2 matches 9 bases. From germline, CDR1 is LGHNA and CDR2 YNFKEQ. CDR3 length equals 14 residues. V lost 4 bases, J lost 5 bases, and 6 bases stayed unmatched. Here the CDR3 reads CASSPPGLANEQYF. CDR3 DNA sequence: TGTGCCAGCAGCCCGCCGGGACTAGCTAACGAGCAGTACTTC.

This clone occurred a few times. The V call is TRBV29-1, the J call TRBJ1-2; perhaps TRBD1 as D (5 bases). The V end was cut by 4 bases, the J end by 4 bases, with 10 bases between. The V gene's germline CDR1 is SQVTM and CDR2 ANQGSEA. This CDR3 is 12 amino acids long. The CDR3 sequence: CSVVGGFYGYTF. CDR3 DNA sequence: TGCAGCGTTGTGGGGGGGTTCTATGGCTACACCTTC.

The J gene is TRBJ2-7, the V gene TRBV27, with 10 nucleotides matching TRBD2. The CDR3 extends over 15 amino acids. J was trimmed by 2 bases and V by 4 bases; bases with no gene match: 5. Germline CDR1 reads MNHEY; CDR2 reads SMNVEV (reference sequence). The CDR3 loop reads CASSSILAGPYEQYF. CDR3 sequence (DNA): TGTGCCAGCAGTTCCATACTAGCGGGGCCCTACGAGCAGTACTTC.

In this sample, this clone turned up a few times. The chain links TRBV4-3 to TRBJ2-7; possibly TRBD1 for D (6 bases). V lost 0 bases and J 1 base, leaving 16 bases between the germline ends. From germline, CDR1 is LGHNA and CDR2 YSLEER. The CDR3 contains 17 residues. The CDR3 loop is CASSQDLGTPSSYEQYF. The CDR3 nucleotides are TGCGCCAGCAGCCAAGATCTAGGGACACCGAGTTCCTACGAGCAGTACTTC.

This chain links TRBV19 with TRBJ1-2, with D hard to call. The germline CDR1 and CDR2 sequences are LNHDA and SQIVND (reference sequence). V was pared by 7 bases and J by 2 bases, with 8 bases between. The CDR3 is 12 residues long. CDR3 DNA: TGTGCCAGTACTCAGGAGAACTATGGCTACACCTTC. Encoded protein: CASTQENYGYTF.

The chain combines TRBV30 with TRBJ1-6; 7 nucleotides match TRBD1. V lost 5 bases, J lost 11 bases, and 12 bases stayed unmatched. The CDR3 covers 14 residues. Germline CDR1 reads GTSNPN; CDR2 reads SVGIG (reference sequence). CDR3 sequence reads: CAWAPTGNAPPLHF. The CDR3 DNA follows: TGTGCCTGGGCACCGACAGGGAATGCTCCACCCCTCCACTTT.

The chain recombines TRBV19 with TRBJ1-3; D is unclear. The CDR3 spans 13 residues. The germline gives CDR1 LNHDA, CDR2 SQIVND (reference sequence). V was shortened by 4 bases and J by 0 bases, with 4 bases between the two germline ends. This chain's CDR3 is CASSTLSGNTIYF. CDR3 nucleotide sequence: TGTGCCAGTAGTACGCTCTCTGGAAACACCATATATTTT.

This clone was observed a handful of times. V usage is TRBV5-4 and J usage is TRBJ1-5, with D perhaps matching TRBD1 (5 bases). Germline V gives CDR1 SGHNT, CDR2 YYREEE (reference sequence). Trimming stripped 6 bases from V and 0 bases from J, with 13 bases between. The CDR3 extends over 15 amino acids. Here the CDR3 reads CASKAGGYSNQPQHF. In DNA form, the CDR3 reads TGTGCCAGCAAGGCGGGGGGGTATAGCAATCAGCCCCAGCATTTT.

This chain uses TRBV27 with TRBJ2-1; D is possibly TRBD1 (5 bases). The V gene lost 5 bases and the J gene lost 4 bases, with 18 bases spanning the gap. Germline loops: CDR1 MNHEY, CDR2 SMNVEV (reference sequence). The CDR3 runs to 16 residues. Here the CDR3 reads CASSRGDSLLYNEQFF. CDR3 DNA sequence: TGTGCCAGCAGTAGAGGAGACAGCCTCCTTTACAATGAGCAGTTCTTC.

The chain is built from TRBV11-3 and TRBJ2-2, with no clear D. CDR3 size: 13 residues. Looked up from germline, CDR1 is SGHNT and CDR2 is YENEEA. V was trimmed by 5 bases and J by 6 bases, leaving 10 bases between them. In nucleotides, the CDR3 is TGTGCCAGCAGCCCGAGTCGGTCCGGGGAGCTGTTTTTT. Its protein product is CASSPSRSGELFF. The variable domain in full, with the rest retrieved from reference TRBV11-3 and TRBJ2-2, is EAGVVQSPRYKIIEKKQPVAFWCNPISGHNTLYWYLQNLGQGPELLIRYENEEAVDDSQLPKDRFSAERLKGVDSTLKIQPAELGDSAVYLCASSPSRSGELFFGEGSRLTVL.

This rearrangement joins TRBV6-6 to TRBJ1-2; TRBD1 might be the D (5 bases). The CDR3 spans 12 residues. V was cut by 6 bases and J by 3 bases, with 8 bases left in between. Germline CDR1 and CDR2: MNHNY and SVGAGI (reference sequence). CDR3 sequence reads: CASRPGHYGYTF. For the CDR3, the DNA is TGTGCCAGCAGACCGGGACACTATGGCTACACCTTC.

The chain uses TRBV5-8 and TRBJ2-1; D is unresolved. The CDR3 has 14 residues. With 2 bases removed from V and 4 bases from J, the gap between germline ends came to 10 bases. CDR1 and CDR2 from the germline V gene are SGHTS and YDEGEE. The CDR3 spells CASSFGTVYNEQFF. The CDR3 DNA sequence: TGTGCCAGCAGCTTTGGTACCGTATACAATGAGCAGTTCTTC. The full variable domain, completed using reference TRBV5-8 and TRBJ2-1, is EAGVTQSPTHLIKTRGQQATLRCSPISGHTSVYWYQQALGLGLQFLLWYDEGEERNRGNFPPRFSGRQFPNYSSELNVNALELEDSALYLCASSFGTVYNEQFFGPGTRLTVL.

The V and J genes are TRBV13 and TRBJ2-7, with 10 bases that match TRBD2. The trim removed 5 bases at V and 3 bases at J, leaving 4 bases unmatched. CDR3 length: 14 residues. Germline CDR1 PRHDT, CDR2 FYEKMQ (reference sequence). The CDR3 sequence: CASSPRLAGYEQYF. In DNA form, the CDR3 reads TGTGCCAGCAGCCCCAGACTAGCGGGCTACGAGCAGTACTTC.